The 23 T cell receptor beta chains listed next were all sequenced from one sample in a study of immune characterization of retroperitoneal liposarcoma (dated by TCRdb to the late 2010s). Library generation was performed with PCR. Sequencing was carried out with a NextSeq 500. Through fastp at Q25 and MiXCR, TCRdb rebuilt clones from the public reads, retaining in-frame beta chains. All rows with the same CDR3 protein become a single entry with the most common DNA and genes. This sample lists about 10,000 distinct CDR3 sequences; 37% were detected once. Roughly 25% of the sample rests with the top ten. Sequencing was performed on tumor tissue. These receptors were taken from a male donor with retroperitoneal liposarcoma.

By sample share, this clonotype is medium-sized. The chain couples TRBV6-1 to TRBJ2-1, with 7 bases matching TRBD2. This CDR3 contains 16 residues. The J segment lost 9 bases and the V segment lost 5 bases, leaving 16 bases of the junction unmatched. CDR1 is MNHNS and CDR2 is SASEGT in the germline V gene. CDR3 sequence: CASSWSKGGSVSEQFF. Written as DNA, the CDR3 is TGTGCCAGCAGTTGGTCCAAGGGCGGGAGCGTCAGTGAGCAGTTCTTC.

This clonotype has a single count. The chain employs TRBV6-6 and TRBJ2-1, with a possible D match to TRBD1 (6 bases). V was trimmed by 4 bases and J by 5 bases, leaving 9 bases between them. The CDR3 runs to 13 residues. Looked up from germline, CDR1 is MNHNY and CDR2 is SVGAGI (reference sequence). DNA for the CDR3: TGTGCCAGCAGTTGGAGGACAGACAATGAGCAGTTCTTC. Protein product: CASSWRTDNEQFF.

The DNA for the CDR3 is TGTGCCAGCAGTTTCCGCACCCCCCGCTTAGCGGGAGGGTCAAATAGTGAGCAGTTCTTC. Protein product: CASSFRTPRLAGGSNSEQFF. This chain connects TRBV27 to TRBJ2-1; 11 bases are shared with TRBD2. The CDR3 covers 20 residues. V shed 3 bases and J 9 bases; nucleotides not matched to a gene: 22. Germline values: CDR1 MNHEY, CDR2 SMNVEV (reference sequence).

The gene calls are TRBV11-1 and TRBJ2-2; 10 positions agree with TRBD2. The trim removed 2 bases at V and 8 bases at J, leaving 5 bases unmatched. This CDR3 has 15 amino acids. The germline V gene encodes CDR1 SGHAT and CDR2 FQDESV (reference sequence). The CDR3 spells CASSLLAGAAGELFF. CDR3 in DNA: TGTGCCAGCAGCTTACTAGCGGGAGCAGCAGGGGAGCTGTTTTTT.

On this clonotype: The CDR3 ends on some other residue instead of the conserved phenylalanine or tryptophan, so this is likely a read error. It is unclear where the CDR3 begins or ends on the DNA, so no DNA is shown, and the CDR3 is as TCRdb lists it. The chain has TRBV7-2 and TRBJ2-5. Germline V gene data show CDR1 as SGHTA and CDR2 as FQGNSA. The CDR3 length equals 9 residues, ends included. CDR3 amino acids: CASSLSVSG.

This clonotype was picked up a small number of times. The CDR3 region is CASSPGPNYGYTF. DNA for the CDR3: TGTGCCAGCAGCCCGGGCCCGAACTATGGCTACACCTTC. The chain uses TRBV7-2 and TRBJ1-2; the D is unclear. Germline assignment: CDR1 SGHTA and CDR2 FQGNSA. The CDR3 length is 13 residues. Trimming stripped 5 bases from V and 2 bases from J, with 9 bases between. Based on the CDR3 plus reference TRBV7-2 and TRBJ1-2, the full variable domain is GAGVSQSPSNKVTEKGKDVELRCDPISGHTALYWYRQSLGQGLEFLIYFQGNSAPDKSGLPSDRFSAERTGGSVSTLTIQRTQQEDSAVYLCASSPGPNYGYTFGSGTRLTVV.

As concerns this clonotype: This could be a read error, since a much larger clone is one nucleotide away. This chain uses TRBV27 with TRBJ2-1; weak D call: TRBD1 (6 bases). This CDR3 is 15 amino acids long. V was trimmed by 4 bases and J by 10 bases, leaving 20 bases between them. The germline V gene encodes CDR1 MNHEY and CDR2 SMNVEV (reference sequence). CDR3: CASSYSGDPNYEQFF. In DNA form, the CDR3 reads TGTGCCAGCAGTTACTCAGGGGATCCCAACTACGAGCAGTTCTTC.

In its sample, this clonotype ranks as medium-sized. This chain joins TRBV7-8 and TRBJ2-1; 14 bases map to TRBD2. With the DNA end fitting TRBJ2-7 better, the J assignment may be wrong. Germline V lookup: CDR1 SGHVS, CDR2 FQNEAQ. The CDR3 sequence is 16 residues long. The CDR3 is CASSPRLAGGIDEQYF. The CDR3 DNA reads TGTGCCAGCAGCCCGAGACTAGCGGGGGGGATAGATGAGCAGTACTTC.

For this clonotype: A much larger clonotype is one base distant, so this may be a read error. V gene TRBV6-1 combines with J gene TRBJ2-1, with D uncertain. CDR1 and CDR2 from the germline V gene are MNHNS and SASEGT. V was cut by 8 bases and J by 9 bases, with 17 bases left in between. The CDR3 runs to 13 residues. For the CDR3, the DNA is TGTGCCAGCTTCGCATCCGCCGGCAGTGAGCAGTTCTTC. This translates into CASFASAGSEQFF.

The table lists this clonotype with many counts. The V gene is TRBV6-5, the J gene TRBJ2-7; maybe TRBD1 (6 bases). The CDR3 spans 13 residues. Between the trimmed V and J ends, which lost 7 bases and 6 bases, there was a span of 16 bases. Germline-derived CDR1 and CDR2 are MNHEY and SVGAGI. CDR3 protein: CASNRARGSEQYF. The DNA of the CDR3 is TGTGCCAGCAACCGGGCCAGGGGTTCCGAGCAGTACTTC.

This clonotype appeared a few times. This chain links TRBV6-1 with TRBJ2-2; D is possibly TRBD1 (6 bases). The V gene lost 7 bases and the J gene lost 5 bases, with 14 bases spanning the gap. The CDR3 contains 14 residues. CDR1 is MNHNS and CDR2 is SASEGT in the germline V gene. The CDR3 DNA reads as TGTGCCAGCAACTTAGGACAGTTTACCGGGGAGCTGTTTTTT. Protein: CASNLGQFTGELFF.

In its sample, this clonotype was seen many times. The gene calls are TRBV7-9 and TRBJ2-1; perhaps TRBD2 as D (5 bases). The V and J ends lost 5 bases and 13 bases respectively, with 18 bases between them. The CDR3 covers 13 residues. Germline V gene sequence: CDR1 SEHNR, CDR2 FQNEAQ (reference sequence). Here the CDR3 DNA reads TGTGCCAGCAGCAGGACGGGGTCAGAGACCCAGTTCTTC. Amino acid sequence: CASSRTGSETQFF.

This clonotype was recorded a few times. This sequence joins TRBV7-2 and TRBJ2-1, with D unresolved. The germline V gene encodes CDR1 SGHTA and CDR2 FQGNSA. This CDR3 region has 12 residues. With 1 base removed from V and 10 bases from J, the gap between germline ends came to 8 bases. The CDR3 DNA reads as TGTGCCAGCAGCTTAGAAGGAAGCGAGCAGTTCTTC. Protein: CASSLEGSEQFF.

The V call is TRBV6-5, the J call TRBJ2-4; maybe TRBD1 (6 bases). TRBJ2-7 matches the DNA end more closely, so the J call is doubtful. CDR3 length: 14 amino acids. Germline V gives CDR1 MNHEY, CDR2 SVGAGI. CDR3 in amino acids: CASSYSTGYYEQYF. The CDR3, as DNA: TGTGCCAGCAGTTACTCAACAGGGTATTACGAGCAGTACTTC.

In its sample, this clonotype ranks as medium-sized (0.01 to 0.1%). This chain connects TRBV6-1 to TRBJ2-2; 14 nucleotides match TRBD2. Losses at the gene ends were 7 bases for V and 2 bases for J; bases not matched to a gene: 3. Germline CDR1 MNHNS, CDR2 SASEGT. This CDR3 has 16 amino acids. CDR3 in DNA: TGTGCCAGCAAAGGACTAGCGGGGGGTAACACCGGGGAGCTGTTTTTT. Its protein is CASKGLAGGNTGELFF.

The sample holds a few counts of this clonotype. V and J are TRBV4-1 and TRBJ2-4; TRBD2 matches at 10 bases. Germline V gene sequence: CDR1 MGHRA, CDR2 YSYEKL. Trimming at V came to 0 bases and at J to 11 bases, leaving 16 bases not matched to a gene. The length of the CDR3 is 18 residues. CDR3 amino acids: CASSQDPPASGSPTVQYF. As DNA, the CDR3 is TGCGCCAGCAGCCAAGATCCCCCAGCTAGCGGGAGCCCCACGGTTCAGTACTTC.

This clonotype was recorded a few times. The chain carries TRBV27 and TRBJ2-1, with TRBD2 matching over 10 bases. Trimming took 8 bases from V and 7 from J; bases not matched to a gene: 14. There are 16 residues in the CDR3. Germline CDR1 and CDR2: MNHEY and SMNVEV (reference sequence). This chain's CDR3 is CASLRLGSGGTNEQFF. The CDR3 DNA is TGTGCCAGCCTACGGTTAGGTAGCGGGGGGACGAATGAGCAGTTCTTC.

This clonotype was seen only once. The CDR3: CASSRSGQQETQYF. The CDR3, as DNA: TGTGCCAGCAGCCGGTCGGGACAGCAAGAGACCCAGTACTTC. The chain employs TRBV7-2 and TRBJ2-5, with 7 bases matching TRBD1. This CDR3 comprises 14 residues. Germline CDR1 is SGHTA and CDR2 is FQGNSA. The junction had 5 bases not matched to a gene; V was cut back by 5 bases and J by 2 bases.

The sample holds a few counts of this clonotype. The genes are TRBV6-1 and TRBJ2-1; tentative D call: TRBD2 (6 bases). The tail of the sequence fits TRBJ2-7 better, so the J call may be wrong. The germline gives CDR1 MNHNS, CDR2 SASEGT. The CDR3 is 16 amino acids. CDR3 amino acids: CASSERRGPFSYEQYF. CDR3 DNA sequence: TGTGCCAGCAGTGAAAGGAGGGGCCCTTTCTCCTACGAGCAGTACTTC.

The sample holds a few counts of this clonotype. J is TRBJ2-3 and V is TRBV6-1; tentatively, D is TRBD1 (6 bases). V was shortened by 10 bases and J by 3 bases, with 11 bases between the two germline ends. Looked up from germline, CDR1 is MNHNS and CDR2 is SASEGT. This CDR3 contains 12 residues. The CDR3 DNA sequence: TGTGCCACCTCTAGGGGGACAGATACGCAGTATTTT. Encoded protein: CATSRGTDTQYF.

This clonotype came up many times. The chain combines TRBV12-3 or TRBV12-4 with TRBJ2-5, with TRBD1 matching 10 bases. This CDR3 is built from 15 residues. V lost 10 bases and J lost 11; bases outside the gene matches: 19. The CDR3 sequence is CATTFGTGVSYEQYF. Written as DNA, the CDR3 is TGTGCCACCACCTTTGGGACAGGGGTATCTTATGAGCAGTACTTC.

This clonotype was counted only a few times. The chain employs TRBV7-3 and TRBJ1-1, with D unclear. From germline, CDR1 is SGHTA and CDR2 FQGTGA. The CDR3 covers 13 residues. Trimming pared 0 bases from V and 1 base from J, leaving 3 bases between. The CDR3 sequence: CASSLTTNTEAFF. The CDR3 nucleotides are TGTGCCAGCAGCTTAACGACGAACACTGAAGCTTTCTTT.

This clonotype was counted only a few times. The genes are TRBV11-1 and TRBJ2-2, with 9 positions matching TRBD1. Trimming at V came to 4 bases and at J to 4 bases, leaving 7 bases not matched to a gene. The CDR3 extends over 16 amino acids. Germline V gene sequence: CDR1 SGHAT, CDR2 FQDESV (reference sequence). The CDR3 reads CASSSRQGGGTGELFF. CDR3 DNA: TGTGCCAGCAGCTCCCGACAGGGGGGAGGCACCGGGGAGCTGTTTTTT. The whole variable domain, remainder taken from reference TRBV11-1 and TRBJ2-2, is EAEVAQSPRYKITEKSQAVAFWCDPISGHATLYWYRQILGQGPELLVQFQDESVVDDSQLPKDRFSAERLKGVDSTLKIQPAELGDSAMYLCASSSRQGGGTGELFFGEGSRLTVL.